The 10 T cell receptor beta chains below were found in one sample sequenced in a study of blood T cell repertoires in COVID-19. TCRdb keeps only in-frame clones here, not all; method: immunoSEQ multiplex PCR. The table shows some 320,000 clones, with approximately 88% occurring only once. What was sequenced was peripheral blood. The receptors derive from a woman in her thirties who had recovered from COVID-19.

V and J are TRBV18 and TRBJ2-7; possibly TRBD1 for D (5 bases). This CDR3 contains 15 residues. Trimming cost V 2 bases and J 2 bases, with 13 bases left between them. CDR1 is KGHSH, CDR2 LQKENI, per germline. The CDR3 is CASSPIQASPYEQYF. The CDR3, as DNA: TGTGCCAGCTCACCAATACAGGCAAGTCCCTACGAGCAGTACTTC.

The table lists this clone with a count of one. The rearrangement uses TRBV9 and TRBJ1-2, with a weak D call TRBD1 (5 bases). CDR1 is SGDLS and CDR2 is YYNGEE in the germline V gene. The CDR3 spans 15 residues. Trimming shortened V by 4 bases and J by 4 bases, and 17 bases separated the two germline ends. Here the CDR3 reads CASSSRDGGSYGYTF. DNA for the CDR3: TGTGCCAGCAGCTCCCGGGACGGAGGGAGCTATGGCTACACCTTC. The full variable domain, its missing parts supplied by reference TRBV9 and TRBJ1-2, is DSGVTQTPKHLITATGQRVTLRCSPRSGDLSVYWYQQSLDQGLQFLIQYYNGEERAKGNILERFSAQQFPDLHSELNLSSLELGDSALYFCASSSRDGGSYGYTFGSGTRLTVV.

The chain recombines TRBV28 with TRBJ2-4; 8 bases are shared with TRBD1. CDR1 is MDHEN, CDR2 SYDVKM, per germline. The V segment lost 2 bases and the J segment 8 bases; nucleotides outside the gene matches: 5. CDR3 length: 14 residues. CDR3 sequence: CASSLQGASYIQYF. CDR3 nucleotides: TGTGCCAGCAGTTTACAGGGGGCTAGTTACATTCAGTACTTC. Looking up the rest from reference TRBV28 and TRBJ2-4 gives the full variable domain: DVKVTQSSRYLVKRTGEKVFLECVQDMDHENMFWYRQDPGLGLRLIYFSYDVKMKEKGDIPEGYSVSREKKERFSLILESASTNQTSMYLCASSLQGASYIQYFGAGTRLSVL.

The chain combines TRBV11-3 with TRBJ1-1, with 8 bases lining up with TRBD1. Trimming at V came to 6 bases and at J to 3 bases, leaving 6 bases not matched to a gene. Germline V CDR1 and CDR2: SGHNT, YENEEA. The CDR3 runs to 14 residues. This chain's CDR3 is CASSSGGRDTEAFF. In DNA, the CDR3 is TGTGCCAGCAGTTCAGGGGGCCGGGACACTGAAGCTTTCTTT.

CDR3 in amino acids: CASSLALRGSTDTQYF. As DNA, the CDR3 is TGCGCCAGCAGCTTGGCTCTGCGGGGGAGCACAGATACGCAGTATTTT. The chain combines TRBV5-1 with TRBJ2-3; TRBD2 matches at 7 bases. The V gene end was trimmed by 0 bases and the J gene end by 0 bases; junction bases not matched to a gene: 4. The CDR3 extends over 16 amino acids. CDR1 is SGHRS and CDR2 is YFSETQ in the germline V gene.

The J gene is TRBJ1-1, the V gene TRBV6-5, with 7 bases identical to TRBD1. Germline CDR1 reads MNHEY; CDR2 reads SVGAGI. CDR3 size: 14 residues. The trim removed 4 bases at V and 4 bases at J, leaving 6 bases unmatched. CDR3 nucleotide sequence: TGTGCCAGCAGTTTAGTCCGGGACAGCACTGAAGCTTTCTTT. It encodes CASSLVRDSTEAFF.

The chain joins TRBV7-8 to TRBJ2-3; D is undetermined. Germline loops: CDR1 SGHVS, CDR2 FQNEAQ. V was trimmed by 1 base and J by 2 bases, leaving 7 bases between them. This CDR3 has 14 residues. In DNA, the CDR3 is TGTGCCAGCAGCTTAGACAGAGTCACAGATACGCAGTATTTT. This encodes CASSLDRVTDTQYF.

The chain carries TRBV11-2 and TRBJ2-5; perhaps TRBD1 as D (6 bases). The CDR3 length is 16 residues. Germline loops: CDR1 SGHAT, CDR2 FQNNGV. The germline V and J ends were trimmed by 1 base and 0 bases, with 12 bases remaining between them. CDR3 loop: CASSLVGHMYQETQYF. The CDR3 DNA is TGTGCCAGCAGCTTAGTGGGACACATGTACCAAGAGACCCAGTACTTC.

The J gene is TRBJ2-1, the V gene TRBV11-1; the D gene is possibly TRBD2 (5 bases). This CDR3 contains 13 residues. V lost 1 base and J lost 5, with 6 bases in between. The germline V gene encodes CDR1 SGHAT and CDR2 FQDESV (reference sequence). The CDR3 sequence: CASSLGLNNEQFF. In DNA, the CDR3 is TGTGCCAGCAGCTTAGGACTAAACAATGAGCAGTTCTTC. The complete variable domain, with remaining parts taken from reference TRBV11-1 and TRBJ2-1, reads EAEVAQSPRYKITEKSQAVAFWCDPISGHATLYWYRQILGQGPELLVQFQDESVVDDSQLPKDRFSAERLKGVDSTLKIQPAELGDSAMYLCASSLGLNNEQFFGPGTRLTVL.

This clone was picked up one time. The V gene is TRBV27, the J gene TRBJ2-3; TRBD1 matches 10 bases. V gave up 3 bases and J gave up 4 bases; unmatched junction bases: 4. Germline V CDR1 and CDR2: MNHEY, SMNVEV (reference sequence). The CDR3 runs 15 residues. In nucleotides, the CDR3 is TGTGCCAGCAGTTTTAGGGGGACAGGGGCAGATACGCAGTATTTT. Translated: CASSFRGTGADTQYF.